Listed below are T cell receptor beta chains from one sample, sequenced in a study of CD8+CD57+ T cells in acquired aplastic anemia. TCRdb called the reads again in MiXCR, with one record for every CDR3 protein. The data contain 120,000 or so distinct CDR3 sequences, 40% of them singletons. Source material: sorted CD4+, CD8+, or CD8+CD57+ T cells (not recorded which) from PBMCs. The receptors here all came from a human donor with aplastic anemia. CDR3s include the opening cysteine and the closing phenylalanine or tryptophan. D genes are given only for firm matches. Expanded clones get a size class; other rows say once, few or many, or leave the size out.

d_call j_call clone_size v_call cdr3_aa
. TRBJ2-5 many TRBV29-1 CSVDEGGRRETQYF
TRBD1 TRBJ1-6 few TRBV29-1 CSGWKGQGAGAPLHF
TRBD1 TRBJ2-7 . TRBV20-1 CSAQHPGTGFGF
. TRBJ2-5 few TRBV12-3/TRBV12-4 CASSRGGQVVFVETQYF
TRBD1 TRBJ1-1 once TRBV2 CASSPDRGAFF
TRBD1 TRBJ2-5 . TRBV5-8 CASSSGQGQETQYF
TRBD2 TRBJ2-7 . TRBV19 CASSIGRGRTYEQYF
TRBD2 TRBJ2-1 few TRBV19 CAPPPRLAGGHSYNEQFF
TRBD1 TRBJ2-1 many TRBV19 CASSRTGGHEQFF
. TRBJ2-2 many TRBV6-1 CASAQTANTGELFF
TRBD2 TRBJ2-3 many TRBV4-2 CASRSLEVSGVDTQYF
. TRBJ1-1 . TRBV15 CATSLSRGNTEAFF
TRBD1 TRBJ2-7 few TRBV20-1 CSTETGDEYEQYF
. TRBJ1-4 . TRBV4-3 CASSSTTGNTNEKLFF
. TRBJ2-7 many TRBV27 CASSSRQVPYEQYF
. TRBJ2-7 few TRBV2 CASRPEAGLTYEQYF
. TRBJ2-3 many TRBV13 CASSSRGRTDTQYF
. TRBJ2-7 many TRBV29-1 CSVTRDEGQQYF
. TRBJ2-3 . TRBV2 CASSSSISTDTRYF
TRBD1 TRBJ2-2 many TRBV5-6 CASSRDRGGELFF
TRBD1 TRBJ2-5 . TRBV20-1 CSAQGQGLAKETQYF
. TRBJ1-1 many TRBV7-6 CASSLDSGKAFF
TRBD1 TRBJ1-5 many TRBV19 CASSAMTGDRQPQHF
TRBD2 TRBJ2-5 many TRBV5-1 CASRSGTNQETQYF
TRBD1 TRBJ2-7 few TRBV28 CASSPNPGRGRASNF
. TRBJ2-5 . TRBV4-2 CASSQDRRYQETQYF
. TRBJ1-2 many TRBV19 CASSIGRRGYTF
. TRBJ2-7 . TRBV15 CATSRDLRRPAQYF
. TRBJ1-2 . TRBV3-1 CASSPGEGPYTF
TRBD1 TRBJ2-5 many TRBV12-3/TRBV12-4 CASKPDREETQYF
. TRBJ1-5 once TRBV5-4 CASSLGGAGQPQHF
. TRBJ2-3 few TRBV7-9 CASSLVGGTQYF
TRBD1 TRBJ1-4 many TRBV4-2 CASSQGQGEKLFF
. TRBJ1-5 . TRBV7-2 CASSSGSWGNQPQHF
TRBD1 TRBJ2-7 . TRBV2 CASRDRGSEQYF
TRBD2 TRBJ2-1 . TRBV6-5 CASSYNLPGGNTYNEQFF
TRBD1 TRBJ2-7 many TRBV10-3 CAVRQGADYNYEQYF
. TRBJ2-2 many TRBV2 CASNPGFRTGELFF
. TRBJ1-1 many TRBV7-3 CASSLENTEAFF
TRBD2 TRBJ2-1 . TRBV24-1 CATSSPSGGAGQFF
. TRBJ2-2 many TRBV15 CATSRDGGAGELFF
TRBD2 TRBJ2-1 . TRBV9 CASSVEPAGQDEQFF
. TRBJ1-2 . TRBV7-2 CASSLDRTYYGYTF
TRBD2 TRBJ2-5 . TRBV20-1 CSARANPGLAGALQETQYF
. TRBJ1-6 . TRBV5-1 CASSLGHLYNSPLHF